The 13 T cell receptor beta chains reported below all come from one sample, sequenced in a study of cytomegalovirus exposure and HLA in healthy donors. The PCR ran on 60 Vbeta and 13 Jbeta primers. Libraries were prepared by immunoSEQ multiplex PCR; TCRdb keeps only in-frame clonotypes and omits some of them. The sample has fewer than 150,000 clones, over 70% seen once. Sequenced material: PBMCs. The source of these receptors is a male donor in good health and CMV-seronegative.

The chain carries TRBV28 and TRBJ2-7, with 9 bases identical to TRBD1. Germline CDR1 reads MDHEN; CDR2 reads SYDVKM. The CDR3 runs to 15 residues. The junction had 8 bases not matched to a gene; V was cut back by 2 bases and J by 6 bases. CDR3 coding DNA: TGTGCCAGCAGTTTACCCCTTACAGGGGGCGGCGAGCAGTACTTC. Protein: CASSLPLTGGGEQYF.

The chain joins TRBV5-6 to TRBJ1-1, with D unresolved. Germline lookup yields CDR1 SGHDT and CDR2 YYEEEE. The ends were cut back, 2 bases at V and 1 base at J, with 6 bases in the middle. There are 13 residues in the CDR3. Here the CDR3 DNA reads TGTGCCAGCAGCTTTAACAAGAACACTGAAGCTTTCTTT. Residues: CASSFNKNTEAFF.

V usage is TRBV7-9 and J usage is TRBJ2-7; weak D call: TRBD2 (5 bases). The germline CDR1 and CDR2 sequences are SEHNR and FQNEAQ (reference sequence). Trimming pared 5 bases from V and 1 base from J, leaving 12 bases between. The CDR3 runs to 14 residues. DNA for the CDR3: TGTGCCAGCAGCACACGCCGGGAATCCTACGAGCAGTACTTC. Translating gives CASSTRRESYEQYF.

V usage is TRBV4-2 and J usage is TRBJ1-2, with 7 bases that match TRBD1. The trim removed 3 bases at V and 8 bases at J, leaving 6 bases unmatched. Per the germline V gene, CDR1 is LGHNA and CDR2 is YNFKEQ. This CDR3 region has 13 residues. This CDR3 reads CASSHEGQLGYTF. The DNA for the CDR3 is TGTGCCAGCAGCCATGAGGGACAGTTGGGCTACACCTTC.

This clone has a handful of counts. This chain joins TRBV28 and TRBJ1-5; the match to TRBD1 covers 8 bases. Germline V gene lookup returns CDR1 MDHEN and CDR2 SYDVKM. The CDR3 totals 19 residues. Trimming took 2 bases from V and 3 from J; bases not matched to a gene: 15. CDR3 sequence: CASSLDYPGGRSVNQPQHF. The CDR3 nucleotides read TGTGCCAGCAGTTTAGATTATCCAGGGGGCCGGAGCGTCAATCAGCCCCAGCATTTT.

With regard to this clone: The sample holds other DNA sequences that translate to the same CDR3. V is TRBV20-1 and J is TRBJ2-3, with D perhaps matching TRBD1 (5 bases). The CDR3 consists of 11 residues. The ends were cut back, 3 bases at V and 6 bases at J, with 7 bases in the middle. CDR1 and CDR2 from the germline V gene are DFQATT and SNEGSKA (reference sequence). CDR3 nucleotide sequence: TGCAGTGCTAGGGCAGGGGATACGCAGTATTTT. It specifies CSARAGDTQYF.

This clone has only a few counts. This chain's CDR3 is CASTLSGGVYYEQYF. CDR3 nucleotides: TGTGCCAGCACCCTAAGCGGGGGGGTTTACTACGAGCAGTACTTC. The rearrangement links TRBV7-8 to TRBJ2-7; 10 bases match TRBD2. CDR3 length: 15 amino acids. The germline CDR1 and CDR2 sequences are SGHVS and FQNEAQ. Trimming at V came to 7 bases and at J to 3 bases, leaving 9 bases not matched to a gene.

The rearrangement links TRBV11-2 to TRBJ2-6; D may be TRBD1 (6 bases). The CDR3 has 16 amino acids. Between the trimmed V and J ends, which lost 4 bases and 2 bases, there was a span of 12 bases. Per the germline V gene, CDR1 is SGHAT and CDR2 is FQNNGV. Here the CDR3 reads CASSSLPGAGANVLTF. In nucleotides, the CDR3 is TGTGCCAGCAGCTCCCTCCCAGGGGCTGGGGCCAACGTCCTGACTTTC.

V is TRBV9 and J is TRBJ1-6, with D hard to call. The germline V gene has CDR1 SGDLS and CDR2 YYNGEE. Trimming removed 0 bases from V and 13 bases from J, with 8 bases in between. The CDR3 is 12 residues long. Here the CDR3 DNA reads TGTGCCAGCAGCGTAGTTCGGGGTCCCCTCCACTTT. Its translation is CASSVVRGPLHF.

This clone has more than one count but fewer than ten. The V call is TRBV5-4, the J call TRBJ2-6, with D perhaps matching TRBD1 (6 bases). The CDR3 consists of 15 residues. V shed 3 bases and J shed 0 bases, with 7 bases lying between them. Looked up from germline, CDR1 is SGHNT and CDR2 is YYREEE (reference sequence). The CDR3 nucleotides read TGTGCCAGCAGCTCAGGGGTCTCTGGGGCCAACGTCCTGACTTTC. It is translated as CASSSGVSGANVLTF.

This clone was observed a handful of times. V is TRBV5-1 and J is TRBJ1-1; 9 bases align to TRBD1. Germline V lookup: CDR1 SGHRS, CDR2 YFSETQ. J gave up 8 bases and V 3 bases, and 8 bases lay outside the gene matches. The length of the CDR3 is 14 residues. The chain's CDR3 is CASSWGDREIEAFF. The DNA for the CDR3 is TGCGCCAGCAGCTGGGGGGACAGGGAGATAGAAGCTTTCTTT.

There are a few counts of this clone. V usage is TRBV28 and J usage is TRBJ2-2; perhaps TRBD1 as D (6 bases). This CDR3 contains 13 residues. The V gene's germline CDR1 is MDHEN and CDR2 SYDVKM. Trimming stripped 2 bases from V and 8 bases from J, with 9 bases between. In nucleotides, the CDR3 is TGTGCCAGCAGTTTAAGGGGGTCTGGGGAGCTGTTTTTT. Translation: CASSLRGSGELFF.

The V gene is TRBV19, the J gene TRBJ2-6; perhaps TRBD1 as D (6 bases). CDR1 and CDR2 from the germline V gene are LNHDA and SQIVND (reference sequence). V was trimmed by 5 bases and J by 0 bases, leaving 23 bases between them. The CDR3 consists of 20 residues. The CDR3 bases are TGTGCCAGTAGTTTCCCAACAGGGTTGATATGGAACTCTGGGGCCAACGTCCTGACTTTC. Amino acid sequence: CASSFPTGLIWNSGANVLTF.